This T cell receptor beta chain was sequenced for a study of chemoradiotherapy in HPV16-positive cancers. Study as a whole: Candidate HPV-specific T-cell clones and common TCR motifs came from functional assays in two HPV16-positive patients. The study, taken as a whole, reports: Functional assays defining HPV-specific T cells used only a couple of HPV16-positive patients.

Germline values: CDR1 SGHTA, CDR2 FQGNSA. V shed 2 bases, J shed 5 bases, and the junction held 5 bases outside the gene matches. CDR3 length: 14 amino acids. On this clone itself: What it recognizes is unknown.

Over chemoradiotherapy, repertoires were sampled more than once. Profiled with immunoSEQ multiplex PCR; TCRdb holds only in-frame clones, not every one. Of 29,000 or so clones in the sample, about 94% were seen once. Sequences were derived from blood, sampled from a patient who underwent chemoradiotherapy. The sequence was obtained from a human donor with HPV-associated anogenital cancer. The chain employs TRBV7-2 and TRBJ1-1; 7 positions agree with TRBD1. The CDR3: CASSLQGGWTEAFF. CDR3 bases: TGTGCCAGCAGCTTACAGGGGGGTTGGACTGAAGCTTTCTTT.